The following is a T cell receptor (beta chain) sequence with its context. Antigen: not known. This sample is part of a study of Graves' ophthalmopathy and Graves' hyperthyroidism. About the study: Researchers classed hyperthyroidism as stable given no ophthalmopathy within 18 months of follow-up.

In germline, CDR1 is SGHVS, CDR2 FNYEAQ. The CDR3 has 15 residues. General study points: A 13-signature model separated ophthalmopathy from stable hyperthyroidism, 85% to 90% sensitivity, around 78% specificity. In blood appeared most of the expanded thyroid clonotypes whose frequency exceeded 0.001.

Amplified TCR beta CDR3 regions were obtained using RNA transcripts as template. RT-PCR in the first round used HTBI primers; a second-round multiplex PCR followed. A single record per CDR3 protein comes from TCRdb applying MiXCR to the multiplex PCR reads. In the table there are about 600,000 distinct CDR3 sequences, about 35% of which are singletons. Sequenced input: peripheral blood or thyroid tissue (not recorded which). The clonotype originates from an adult man with Graves' hyperthyroidism. This chain joins TRBV7-6 and TRBJ2-5; TRBD2 matches at 8 bases. TRBJ2-1 matches the DNA end more closely, so the J call is doubtful. DNA for the CDR3: TGTGCCAGCAGCCCCACAGCGGGAGTCCGCAATGAGCAGTTCTTC. Amino acid sequence: CASSPTAGVRNEQFF.